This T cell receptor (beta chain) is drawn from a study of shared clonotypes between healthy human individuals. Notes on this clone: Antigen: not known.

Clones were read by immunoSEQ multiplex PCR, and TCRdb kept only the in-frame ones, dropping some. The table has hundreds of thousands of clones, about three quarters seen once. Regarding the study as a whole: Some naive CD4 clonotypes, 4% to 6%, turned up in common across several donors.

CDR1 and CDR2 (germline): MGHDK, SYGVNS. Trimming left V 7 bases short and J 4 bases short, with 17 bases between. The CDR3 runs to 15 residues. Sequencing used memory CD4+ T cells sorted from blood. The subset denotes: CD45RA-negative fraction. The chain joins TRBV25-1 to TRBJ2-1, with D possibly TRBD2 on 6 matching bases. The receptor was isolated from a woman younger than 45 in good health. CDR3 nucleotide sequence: TGTGCCAGCACGAGGGGCGGGGCAACGTACAATGAGCAGTTCTTC. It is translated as CASTRGGATYNEQFF.